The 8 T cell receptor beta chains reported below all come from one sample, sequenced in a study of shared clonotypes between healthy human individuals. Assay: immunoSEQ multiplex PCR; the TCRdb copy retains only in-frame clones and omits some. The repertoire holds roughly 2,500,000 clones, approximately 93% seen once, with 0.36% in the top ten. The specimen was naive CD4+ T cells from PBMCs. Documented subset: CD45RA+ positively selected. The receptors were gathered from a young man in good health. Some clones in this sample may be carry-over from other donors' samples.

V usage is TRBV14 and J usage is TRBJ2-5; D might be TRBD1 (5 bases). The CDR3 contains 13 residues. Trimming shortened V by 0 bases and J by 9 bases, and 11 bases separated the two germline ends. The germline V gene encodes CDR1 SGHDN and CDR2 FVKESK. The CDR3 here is CASSQDALRAQYF. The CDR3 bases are TGTGCCAGCAGCCAAGATGCCCTCAGGGCCCAGTACTTC.

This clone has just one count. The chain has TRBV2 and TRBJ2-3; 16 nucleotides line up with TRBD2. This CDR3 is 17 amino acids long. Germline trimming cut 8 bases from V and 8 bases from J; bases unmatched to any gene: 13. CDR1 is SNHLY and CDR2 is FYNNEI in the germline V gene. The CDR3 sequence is CASLGTSGRAPVGTQYF. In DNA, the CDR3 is TGTGCCAGCTTAGGGACTAGCGGGAGGGCCCCCGTCGGTACGCAGTATTTT.

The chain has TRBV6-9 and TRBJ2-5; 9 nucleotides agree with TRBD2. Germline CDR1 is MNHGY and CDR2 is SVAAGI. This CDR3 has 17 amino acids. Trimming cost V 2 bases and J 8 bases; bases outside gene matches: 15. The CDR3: CASSYRPISGLASTQYF. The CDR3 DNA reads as TGTGCCAGCAGTTATCGCCCTATTTCGGGACTAGCAAGTACCCAGTACTTC.

The CDR3 is CAISNIAGAGNEQFF. In nucleotides, the CDR3 is TGTGCCATCAGTAACATAGCGGGAGCGGGCAATGAGCAGTTCTTC. V is TRBV10-3 and J is TRBJ2-1; 9 nucleotides align to TRBD2. The CDR3 length is 15 residues. CDR1 is ENHRY and CDR2 is SYGVKD in the germline V gene. V lost 5 bases and J lost 6; bases outside the gene matches: 8.

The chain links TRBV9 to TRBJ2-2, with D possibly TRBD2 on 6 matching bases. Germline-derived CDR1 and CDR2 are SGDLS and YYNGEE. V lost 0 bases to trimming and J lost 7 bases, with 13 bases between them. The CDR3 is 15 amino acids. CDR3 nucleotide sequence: TGTGCCAGCAGCGTAGAGAGCGGGTCGGTCGGGGAGCTGTTTTTT. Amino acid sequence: CASSVESGSVGELFF.

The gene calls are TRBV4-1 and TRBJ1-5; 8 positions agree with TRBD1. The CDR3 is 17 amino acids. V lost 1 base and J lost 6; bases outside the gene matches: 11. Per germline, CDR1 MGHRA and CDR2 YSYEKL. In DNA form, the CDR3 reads TGCGCCAGCAGCCAAGGGGGGCAGGGGGCGGTGGGTCAGCCCCAGCATTTT. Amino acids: CASSQGGQGAVGQPQHF.

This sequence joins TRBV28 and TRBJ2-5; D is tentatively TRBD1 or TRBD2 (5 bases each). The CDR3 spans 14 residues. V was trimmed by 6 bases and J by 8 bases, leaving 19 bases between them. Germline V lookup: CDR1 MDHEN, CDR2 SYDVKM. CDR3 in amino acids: CASSTPGAEGTQYF. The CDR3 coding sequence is TGTGCCAGCAGCACCCCCGGGGCCGAGGGCACCCAGTACTTC.

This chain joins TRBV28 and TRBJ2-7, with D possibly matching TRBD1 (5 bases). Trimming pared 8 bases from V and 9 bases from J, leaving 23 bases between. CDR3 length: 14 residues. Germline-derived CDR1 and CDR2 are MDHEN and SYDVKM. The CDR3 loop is CASGSLTVAPGQYF. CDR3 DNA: TGTGCCAGCGGGTCACTGACAGTCGCCCCTGGGCAGTACTTC.